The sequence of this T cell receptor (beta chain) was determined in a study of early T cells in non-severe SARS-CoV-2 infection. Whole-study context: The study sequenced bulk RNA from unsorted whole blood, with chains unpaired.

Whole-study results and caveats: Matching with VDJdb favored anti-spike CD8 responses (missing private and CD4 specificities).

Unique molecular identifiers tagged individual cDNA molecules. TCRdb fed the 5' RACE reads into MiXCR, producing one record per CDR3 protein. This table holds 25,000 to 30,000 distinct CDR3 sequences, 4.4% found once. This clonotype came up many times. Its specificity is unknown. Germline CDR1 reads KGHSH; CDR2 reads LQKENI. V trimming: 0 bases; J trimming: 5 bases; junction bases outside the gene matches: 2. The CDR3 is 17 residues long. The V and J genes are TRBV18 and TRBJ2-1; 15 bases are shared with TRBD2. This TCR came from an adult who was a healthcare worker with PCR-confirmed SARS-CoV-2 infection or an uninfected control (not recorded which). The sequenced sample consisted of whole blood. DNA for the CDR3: TGTGCCAGCTCACCACCGGGACTAGCGGGGGGCAACAATGAGCAGTTCTTC. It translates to CASSPPGLAGGNNEQFF.